A selection of T cell receptor beta chains follows, all from one sample in a study of blood T cell repertoires in COVID-19. The data were produced by immunoSEQ multiplex PCR, yet TCRdb's version contains in-frame clones alone and is incomplete. This table has around 500,000 clones, 85% to 90% appearing once. The sequenced material came from PBMCs or T cells enriched from blood (not recorded which). The source of these receptors is a woman aged 40 to 55 who had recovered from COVID-19. Each CDR3 is given with its conserved first and last residue. D genes are given only for firm matches. Some rows have no size entry. The others give once, few or many, or a class for an expanded clone.

TRBJ1-4	TRBV18	.	.	TGTGCCAGCTCTCAGGTCGCTAATGAAAAACTGTTTTTT	CASSQVANEKLFF
TRBJ2-2	TRBV5-8	.	TRBD2	TGTGCCAGCAACCAAGCTAGCGGCACCGGGGAGCTGTTTTTT	CASNQASGTGELFF
TRBJ2-6	TRBV12-5	.	.	TGTGCTAGTGGTTTTAGAGGCTCTGGGGCCAACGTCCTGACTTTC	CASGFRGSGANVLTF
TRBJ2-2	TRBV3-1/TRBV3-2	.	.	TGTGCCAGCAGCTTCCCAGGGGGGGAGCTGTTTTTT	CASSFPGGELFF
TRBJ1-4	TRBV27	.	TRBD1	TGTGCCAGCAGTCTCTCGTTGAGGGACAGGCAGGAAAAACTGTTTTTT	CASSLSLRDRQEKLFF
TRBJ2-3	TRBV29-1	.	TRBD1	TGCAGCGTTGAACGGAGATTGTCAGGGGGCGCAACGGATACGCAGTATTTT	CSVERRLSGGATDTQYF
TRBJ2-7	TRBV19	.	TRBD2	TGTGCCAGTAGTCAGCCGGGACTAGACTACGAGCAGTACTTC	CASSQPGLDYEQYF
TRBJ2-1	TRBV5-1	.	.	TGCGCCAGCAGCCCCCACATGGCCGTAAGTGAGCAGTTCTTC	CASSPHMAVSEQFF
TRBJ2-3	TRBV18	once	TRBD2	TGTGCCAGCTCACCCTCGGGACTAGTCGGGCCAGATACGCAGTATTTT	CASSPSGLVGPDTQYF
TRBJ2-1	TRBV5-1	.	TRBD2	TGCGCCAGCAGCTTGGACGGGGTGGGCATAGAAGCGGGAGTTTCCCACAATGAGCAGTTCTTC	CASSLDGVGIEAGVSHNEQFF
TRBJ1-2	TRBV9	.	.	TGTGCCAGCAGCCTTGTCAGGCAGGGCTACACCTTC	CASSLVRQGYTF
TRBJ2-7	TRBV18	.	.	TGTGCCAGCTCACCACCTGGGACTCCAGTCTACGAGCAGTACTTC	CASSPPGTPVYEQYF
TRBJ1-1	TRBV7-2	.	.	TGTGCCAGCAGCTTAAATGGGCAGGGTGGCGACGAAGCTTTCTTT	CASSLNGQGGDEAFF
TRBJ1-6	TRBV6-5	.	.	TGTGCCAGCAGTATAGGGTTCGAGGGTTCACCCCTCCACTTT	CASSIGFEGSPLHF
TRBJ2-7	TRBV7-2	few	TRBD2	TGTGCCAGCAGCCTTAGCGGGAGCAGGAACGAGCAGTACTTC	CASSLSGSRNEQYF
TRBJ2-3	TRBV11-3	.	TRBD2	TGTGCCAGCAGCTTACTAGCGGGAGGAGGAGATACGCAGTATTTT	CASSLLAGGGDTQYF
TRBJ1-2	TRBV4-1	.	TRBD1	TGCGCCAGCAGCCAATACGGGACAGGTGGTGGCTACACCTTC	CASSQYGTGGGYTF
TRBJ2-6	TRBV7-8	.	.	TGTGCCAGCAGCTCTCTGGGACTTCCCGGTGGTGGGGCCAACGTCCTGACTTTC	CASSSLGLPGGGANVLTF
TRBJ2-1	TRBV12-5	.	TRBD2	TGTGCTAGTGGTTTGGTAGTACTAGCGGGAGGCCCCCGCGATTACAATGAGCAGTTCTTC	CASGLVVLAGGPRDYNEQFF
TRBJ1-2	TRBV6-4	.	TRBD1	TGTGCCAGCAGTTCGACAGGGACCTATGGCTACACCTTC	CASSSTGTYGYTF
TRBJ1-1	TRBV2	.	TRBD1	TGTGCCAGCAGACCCACAGGGGTCGCTGAAGCTTTCTTT	CASRPTGVAEAFF
TRBJ2-2	TRBV4-3	.	TRBD2	TGCGCCAGCAGCCCTTCTAGCGGGGGGTGGGCCGGGGAGCTGTTTTTT	CASSPSSGGWAGELFF
TRBJ2-1	TRBV10-3	once	TRBD2	TGTGCCATCAGTGAGGAAGGGACTAGCGTCGCCGGGGAGCAGTTCTTC	CAISEEGTSVAGEQFF
TRBJ2-7	TRBV5-1	.	.	TGCGCCAGCAGCTTGACATCGGGGTCCTACGAGCAGTACTTC	CASSLTSGSYEQYF
TRBJ1-1	TRBV5-1	.	TRBD1	TGCGCCAGCAGCCCCCGGACAGGGGATGAAGCTTTCTTT	CASSPRTGDEAFF
TRBJ2-2	TRBV7-9	.	TRBD1	TGTGCCAGCAGTCTAGGGGATTCCCGGGACAGGGACACCGGGGAGCTGTTTTTT	CASSLGDSRDRDTGELFF
TRBJ1-2	TRBV2	.	TRBD1	TGTGCCAGCAGGGAGGGCAGGGGGAACTATGGCTACACCTTC	CASREGRGNYGYTF
TRBJ2-1	TRBV9	once	TRBD2	TGTGCCACCAGCCAGGCGGGGGGGGAGCAGTTCTTC	CATSQAGGEQFF